These 27 T cell receptor beta chains originate from one sample sequenced in a study of cytomegalovirus exposure and HLA in healthy donors. The study ran its PCR with 60 Vbeta and 13 Jbeta primers. Method: immunoSEQ multiplex PCR; TCRdb's copy keeps in-frame clones and lacks some. This table has roughly 150,000 clones, 76% appearing once. The source material was PBMCs. All receptors derive from a man in his forties in good health and CMV-seronegative.

The V call is TRBV14, the J call TRBJ2-5, with a tentative D call TRBD1 (6 bases). Trimming took 2 bases from V and 3 from J, leaving 19 bases between them. CDR3 size: 17 residues. Germline V gives CDR1 SGHDN, CDR2 FVKESK. CDR3 nucleotides: TGTGCCAGCAGCCAATCCAATACCGAGTACAGGGAAGAGACCCAGTACTTC. This encodes CASSQSNTEYREETQYF.

The rearrangement joins TRBV2 to TRBJ2-5; 15 bases line up with TRBD2. The V gene end was trimmed by 5 bases and the J gene end by 3 bases; junction bases not matched to a gene: 10. The V gene's germline CDR1 is SNHLY and CDR2 FYNNEI. The CDR3 is 18 amino acids. CDR3 nucleotides: TGTGCCAGCAGTCCCCGGACTAGCGGGAGGGCCGAGGAAGAGACCCAGTACTTC. This encodes CASSPRTSGRAEEETQYF.

As for this clone: The sample holds other DNA sequences that translate to the same CDR3. The genes are TRBV7-2 and TRBJ2-7; D is undetermined. There are 13 residues in the CDR3. The ends were cut back, 5 bases at V and 0 bases at J, with 8 bases in the middle. Germline V gene lookup returns CDR1 SGHTA and CDR2 FQGNSA. The CDR3 protein is CASSPPSSYEQYF. The CDR3 coding sequence is TGTGCCAGCAGCCCCCCGAGCTCCTACGAGCAGTACTTC.

The table lists this clone with a few counts. The chain is built from TRBV2 and TRBJ2-2, with 10 nucleotides matching TRBD2. The CDR3 spans 18 residues. The V and J ends lost 6 bases and 2 bases, in that order; junction bases with no gene match: 12. CDR1 and CDR2 (germline): SNHLY, FYNNEI. CDR3 loop: CASRKGASGGLNTGELFF. CDR3 bases: TGTGCCAGCAGGAAGGGGGCTAGCGGGGGTCTCAACACCGGGGAGCTGTTTTTT.

J is TRBJ2-5 and V is TRBV30, with D maybe TRBD2 (6 bases). Trimming pared 2 bases from V and 4 bases from J, leaving 8 bases between. Germline CDR1 GTSNPN, CDR2 SVGIG (reference sequence). The CDR3 spans 12 residues. This CDR3 reads CAWSMGGETQYF. The CDR3 region has the DNA TGTGCCTGGAGTATGGGGGGAGAGACCCAGTACTTC.

J is TRBJ2-7 and V is TRBV5-1; 8 positions agree with TRBD1. Germline CDR1 and CDR2: SGHRS and YFSETQ. V lost 4 bases and J lost 6; bases outside the gene matches: 21. The CDR3 covers 18 residues. In nucleotides, the CDR3 is TGCGCCAGCAGCAGACTGTCCTTAGCCGGACAGGGTTTATCCGAGCAGTACTTC. It specifies CASSRLSLAGQGLSEQYF. The full variable domain, its missing parts supplied by reference TRBV5-1 and TRBJ2-7, is KAGVTQTPRYLIKTRGQQVTLSCSPISGHRSVSWYQQTPGQGLQFLFEYFSETQRNKGNFPGRFSGRQFSNSRSEMNVSTLELGDSALYLCASSRLSLAGQGLSEQYFGPGTRLTVT.

About this clone: This sample also contains other DNA sequences that code for the same CDR3. In nucleotides, the CDR3 is TGCGCCAGCAGCTTGGCCCCAGGGTTGAACACTGAAGCTTTCTTT. It is translated as CASSLAPGLNTEAFF. V and J are TRBV5-1 and TRBJ1-1, with a tentative D call TRBD1 (5 bases). Trimming took 0 bases from V and 0 from J, leaving 9 bases between them. Germline loops: CDR1 SGHRS, CDR2 YFSETQ. The CDR3 extends over 15 amino acids.

The gene calls are TRBV9 and TRBJ2-1; TRBD1 matches 8 bases. The CDR3 totals 15 residues. Germline V gene sequence: CDR1 SGDLS, CDR2 YYNGEE. V trimming: 0 bases; J trimming: 5 bases; junction bases outside the gene matches: 4. The CDR3 nucleotides are TGTGCCAGCAGCGTAGGGACAGGGTTTAACAATGAGCAGTTCTTC. Protein sequence: CASSVGTGFNNEQFF.

The rearrangement links TRBV5-1 to TRBJ2-5; TRBD2 matches at 8 bases. Germline-derived CDR1 and CDR2 are SGHRS and YFSETQ. Germline trimming cut 1 base from V and 3 bases from J; bases unmatched to any gene: 8. CDR3 size: 16 residues. The CDR3 DNA reads TGCGCCAGCAGCTTGATTGGCGGGGGGCAAAAAGAGACCCAGTACTTC. Amino acid sequence: CASSLIGGGQKETQYF.

V usage is TRBV30 and J usage is TRBJ2-3; D possibly corresponds to TRBD1 (5 bases). This CDR3 comprises 13 residues. Trimming left V 2 bases short and J 9 bases short, with 15 bases between. Germline CDR1 and CDR2: GTSNPN and SVGIG (reference sequence). CDR3 sequence reads: CAWSSLDSPTQYF. CDR3 bases: TGTGCCTGGAGTTCGCTAGACAGCCCGACGCAGTATTTT.

CDR3 loop: CASSYADRGTEAFF. CDR3 in DNA: TGTGCCAGCAGTTACGCGGACAGGGGCACTGAAGCTTTCTTT. The J gene is TRBJ1-1, the V gene TRBV6-5; TRBD1 aligns across 9 bases. The CDR3 covers 14 residues. Trimming removed 2 bases from V and 4 bases from J; junction bases left unmatched: 2. Germline V gene sequence: CDR1 MNHEY, CDR2 SVGAGI.

The V and J genes are TRBV7-2 and TRBJ2-5; TRBD2 aligns across 9 bases. This CDR3 contains 19 residues. The germline V gene has CDR1 SGHTA and CDR2 FQGNSA. The V segment lost 1 base and the J segment 3 bases; nucleotides outside the gene matches: 15. CDR3 loop: CASSLEFRRTSALKETQYF. CDR3 coding DNA: TGTGCCAGCAGCTTAGAATTCCGGCGGACTAGCGCCTTGAAAGAGACCCAGTACTTC.

In this sample, this clone turned up a few times. V is TRBV5-4 and J is TRBJ2-7; 9 bases map to TRBD2. This CDR3 comprises 15 residues. Germline CDR1 reads SGHNT; CDR2 reads YYREEE (reference sequence). The junction had 4 bases not matched to a gene; V was cut back by 0 bases and J by 3 bases. In DNA form, the CDR3 reads TGTGCCAGCAGCTTGGCGGCGGGGGGGTACTACGAGCAGTACTTC. Encoded protein: CASSLAAGGYYEQYF.

This clone was detected a few times. This chain connects TRBV11-3 to TRBJ2-4; 11 bases match TRBD1. Germline V gene data show CDR1 as SGHNT and CDR2 as YENEEA. The CDR3 has 18 residues. V dropped 5 bases and J dropped 4; count of bases not matched to a gene: 13. The CDR3 loop reads CASSPIFGTGGSKNIQYF. The CDR3 nucleotides read TGTGCCAGCAGCCCCATATTCGGGACAGGGGGGTCGAAAAACATTCAGTACTTC.

The V call is TRBV5-4, the J call TRBJ2-5, with a weak D call TRBD2 (6 bases). CDR1 is SGHNT, CDR2 YYREEE, per germline (reference sequence). The CDR3 has 15 residues. V was cut by 4 bases and J by 4 bases, with 17 bases left in between. CDR3 amino acids: CASSPRLDLGETQYF. The CDR3 DNA follows: TGTGCCAGCAGCCCGAGACTAGATCTTGGAGAGACCCAGTACTTC.

This chain links TRBV4-1 with TRBJ2-5; no firm D call. Per germline, CDR1 MGHRA and CDR2 YSYEKL. The CDR3 totals 14 residues. V lost 4 bases to trimming and J lost 0 bases, with 9 bases between them. The CDR3 loop is CASSPLYNQETQYF. The DNA of the CDR3 is TGCGCCAGCAGCCCACTATACAACCAAGAGACCCAGTACTTC.

This rearrangement joins TRBV7-9 to TRBJ2-7; 9 bases align to TRBD2. The CDR3 is 14 residues long. Germline assignment: CDR1 SEHNR and CDR2 FQNEAQ (reference sequence). The ends lost 5 bases at V and 1 base at J; junction bases unmatched: 3. Written as DNA, the CDR3 is TGTGCCAGCAGCCTTAGCGGGAGATCCTACGAGCAGTACTTC. Protein product: CASSLSGRSYEQYF. The complete variable domain, with remaining parts taken from reference TRBV7-9 and TRBJ2-7, reads DTGVSQNPRHKITKRGQNVTFRCDPISEHNRLYWYRQTLGQGPEFLTYFQNEAQLEKSRLLSDRFSAERPKGSFSTLEIQRTEQGDSAMYLCASSLSGRSYEQYFGPGTRLTVT.

This rearrangement joins TRBV28 to TRBJ2-6; D is perhaps TRBD2 (5 bases). Deletions cut 1 base from V and 3 bases from J, with 7 bases between. The CDR3 length is 15 residues. Germline CDR1 reads MDHEN; CDR2 reads SYDVKM. The CDR3 here is CASSLSGDGANVLTF. The CDR3 DNA is TGTGCCAGCAGTTTATCCGGGGATGGGGCCAACGTCCTGACTTTC.

This sequence joins TRBV7-9 and TRBJ1-2; possibly TRBD1 for D (6 bases). V lost 5 bases, J lost 3 bases, and 7 bases lay in between. This CDR3 is built from 12 residues. Per germline, CDR1 SEHNR and CDR2 FQNEAQ (reference sequence). CDR3 DNA sequence: TGTGCCAGCAGCCGACAGGACTATGGCTACACCTTC. The encoded protein is CASSRQDYGYTF.

The J gene is TRBJ2-5, the V gene TRBV11-3; 10 positions agree with TRBD1. The germline V gene encodes CDR1 SGHNT and CDR2 YENEEA. The CDR3 has 15 residues. With 2 bases clipped from V and 5 bases from J, the junction kept 5 bases outside the gene matches. The CDR3 region has the DNA TGTGCCAGCAGCTTATCGGGGACAGGGGCGGAGACCCAGTACTTC. This gives the protein CASSLSGTGAETQYF.

This rearrangement joins TRBV6-5 to TRBJ2-1, with 9 bases that match TRBD1. From germline, CDR1 is MNHEY and CDR2 SVGAGI. The CDR3 covers 13 residues. Germline trimming cut 5 bases from V and 8 bases from J; bases unmatched to any gene: 4. The CDR3 sequence is CASSRTGGYEQFF. Here the CDR3 DNA reads TGTGCCAGCAGTCGCACAGGGGGCTATGAGCAGTTCTTC.

The chain links TRBV29-1 to TRBJ2-7; TRBD2 matches at 8 bases. Germline V gives CDR1 SQVTM, CDR2 ANQGSEA. The CDR3 has 15 amino acids. Trimming at V came to 3 bases and at J to 1 base, leaving 8 bases not matched to a gene. CDR3 loop: CSVDSTAGGSYEQYF. CDR3 coding DNA: TGCAGCGTTGATAGTACGGCGGGAGGTTCCTACGAGCAGTACTTC.

The J gene is TRBJ1-1, the V gene TRBV2; TRBD1 is a possible D gene (5 bases). Germline-derived CDR1 and CDR2 are SNHLY and FYNNEI. The CDR3 extends over 14 amino acids. V was pared by 6 bases and J by 6 bases, with 17 bases between. CDR3 in DNA: TGTGCCAGCAGCCGCGGAGGGGCCATCGCTGAAGCTTTCTTT. Translating it yields CASSRGGAIAEAFF.

The chain employs TRBV19 and TRBJ2-1; D is possibly TRBD1 (5 bases). The CDR3 loop spans 12 amino acids. The germline V gene encodes CDR1 LNHDA and CDR2 SQIVND (reference sequence). CDR3 amino acids: CASTGLNNEQFF. The CDR3 DNA is TGTGCAAGCACAGGATTAAACAATGAGCAGTTCTTC.

The V gene is TRBV9, the J gene TRBJ1-6; TRBD1 might be the D (5 bases). In germline, CDR1 is SGDLS, CDR2 YYNGEE. The CDR3 consists of 13 residues. Trimming stripped 2 bases from V and 11 bases from J, with 11 bases between. The CDR3 region has the DNA TGTGCCAGCAGCGTGGAAGGGGTCCCACCCCTCCACTTT. It yields the protein CASSVEGVPPLHF.

A word on this clone: Because it lacks the conserved phenylalanine or tryptophan at the end, this CDR3 is likely a read error. The chain carries TRBV6-1 and TRBJ1-6, with D perhaps TRBD1 (6 bases). The germline V and J ends were trimmed by 8 bases and 11 bases, with 16 bases remaining between them. The CDR3 runs 13 residues. Germline V gives CDR1 MNHNS, CDR2 SASEGT. The CDR3 reads CASGGAKDPPLHL. For the CDR3, the DNA is TGTGCCAGCGGGGGGGCCAAGGACCCACCCCTCCACCTT.

The chain has TRBV5-1 and TRBJ2-7; D is perhaps TRBD1 (6 bases). The CDR3 runs to 15 residues. The germline gives CDR1 SGHRS, CDR2 YFSETQ. Trimming shortened V by 0 bases and J by 2 bases, and 12 bases separated the two germline ends. CDR3 DNA sequence: TGCGCCAGCAGCTTGGCCACCGGACAGACCTACGAGCAGTACTTC. Amino acids: CASSLATGQTYEQYF.